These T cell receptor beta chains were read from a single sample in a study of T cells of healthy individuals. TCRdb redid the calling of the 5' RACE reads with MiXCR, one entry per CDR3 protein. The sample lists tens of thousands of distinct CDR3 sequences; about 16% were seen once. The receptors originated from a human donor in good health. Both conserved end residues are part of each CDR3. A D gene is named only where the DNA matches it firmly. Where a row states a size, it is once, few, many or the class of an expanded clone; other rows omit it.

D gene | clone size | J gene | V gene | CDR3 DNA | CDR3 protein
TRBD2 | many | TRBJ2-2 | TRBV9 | TGTGCCAGCAGCGTGAGCGGGGGGTTGGCCGGGGAGCTGTTTTTT | CASSVSGGLAGELFF
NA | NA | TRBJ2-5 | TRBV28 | TGTGCCAGCAGTTTATTAGGACGACAAGAGACCCAGTACTTC | CASSLLGRQETQYF
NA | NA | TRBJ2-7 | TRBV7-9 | TGTGCCAGCAGCAACACCAGGGAGGTCGACGAGCAGTACTTC | CASSNTREVDEQYF
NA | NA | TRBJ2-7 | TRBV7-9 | TGTGCCAGCAGCTTACAGACAGCGGGTTCGAGTACTTCCGGGGCCTACTACGAGCAGTACTTC | CASSLQTAGSSTSGAYYEQYF
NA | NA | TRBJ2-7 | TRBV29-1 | TGCAGCGCCCACAGGGGGGGCTCCTACGAGCAGTACTTC | CSAHRGGSYEQYF
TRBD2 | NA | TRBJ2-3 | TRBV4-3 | TGCGCCAGCAGCCAAGTAGCGGGGATCGAAGATACGCAGTATTTT | CASSQVAGIEDTQYF
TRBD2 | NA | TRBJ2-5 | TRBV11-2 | TGTGCCAGCAGCACATGGACTAGCGGGAGTATTGAGACCCAGTACTTC | CASSTWTSGSIETQYF
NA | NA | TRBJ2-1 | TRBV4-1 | TGCGCCAGCAGCCAAGTCGGGGGGCATCGGAATGAGCAGTTCTTC | CASSQVGGHRNEQFF
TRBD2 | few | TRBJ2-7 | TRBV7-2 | TGTGCCAGCAGCACCGCTTCGACTAGCGGGGGGGCAACGCAGTACTTC | CASSTASTSGGATQYF
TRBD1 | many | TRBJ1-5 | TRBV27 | TGTGCCAGCAGTTTCAGGGGGGGGCAGCCCCAGCATTTT | CASSFRGGQPQHF
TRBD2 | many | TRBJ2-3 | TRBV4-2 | TGTGCCAGCAGCCAAGTCTACGACCCGGGACTAGCAAAGGATACGCAGTATTTT | CASSQVYDPGLAKDTQYF
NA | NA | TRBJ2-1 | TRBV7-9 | TGTGCCAGCAGCCGAGGGGGGGCTAAGGAGCAGTTCTTC | CASSRGGAKEQFF
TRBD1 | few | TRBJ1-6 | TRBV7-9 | TGTGCCAGCAGCCCAGGACAGGGGGATAATTCACCCCTCCACTTT | CASSPGQGDNSPLHF
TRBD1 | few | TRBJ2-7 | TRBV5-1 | TGCGCCAGCAGCGTAAGAACAGGGGATCCCTACGAGCAGTACTTC | CASSVRTGDPYEQYF
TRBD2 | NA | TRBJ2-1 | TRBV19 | TGTGCCAGTAGTATAGGGACTAGCGGATTGGAGCAGTTCTTC | CASSIGTSGLEQFF
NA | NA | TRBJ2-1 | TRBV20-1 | TGCAGTGCTAGAGAACCTAGAAGGGGGGACAATGAGCAGTTCTTC | CSAREPRRGDNEQFF
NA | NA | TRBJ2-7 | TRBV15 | TGTGCCACCAGCAGAGATAGTACAGGGTTTTCCTACGAGCAGTACTTC | CATSRDSTGFSYEQYF
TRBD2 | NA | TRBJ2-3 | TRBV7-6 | TGTGCCAGCCGGGGGGCAGATACGCAGTATTTT | CASRGADTQYF
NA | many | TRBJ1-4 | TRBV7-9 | TGTGCCAGCAGGCAAGGGGCAACTAATGAAAAACTGTTTTTT | CASRQGATNEKLFF
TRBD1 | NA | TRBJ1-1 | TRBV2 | TGTGCCAGCAGTGACGACAGGGCGGACACTGAAGCTTTCTTT | CASSDDRADTEAFF
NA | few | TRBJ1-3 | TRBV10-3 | TGTGCCATCAGTGGGGCAGGCTCGGGAAACACCATATATTTT | CAISGAGSGNTIYF
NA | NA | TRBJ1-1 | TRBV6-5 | TGTGCCAGCAGTTATCTGACAGCTGGAGGGACTGAAGCTTTCTTT | CASSYLTAGGTEAFF
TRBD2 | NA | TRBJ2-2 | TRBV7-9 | TGTGCCAGCAGCTACCAGGCGGGGGGGCCTACCGGGGAGCTGTTTTTT | CASSYQAGGPTGELFF
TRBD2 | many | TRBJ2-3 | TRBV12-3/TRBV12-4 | TGTGCCACGGAGGTAGCGGGAGGGACAGATACGCAGTATTTT | CATEVAGGTDTQYF
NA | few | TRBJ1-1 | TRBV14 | TGTGCCAGCAGTCGGCGGTACACTGAAGCTTTCTTT | CASSRRYTEAFF
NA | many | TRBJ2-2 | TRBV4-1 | TGCGCCAGCAGCCTAACTGGGGGGGAGCTGTTTTTT | CASSLTGGELFF
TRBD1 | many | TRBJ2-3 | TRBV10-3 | TGTGCCATCGGGGTACCAGGGGGAGGCACAGATACGCAGTATTTT | CAIGVPGGGTDTQYF
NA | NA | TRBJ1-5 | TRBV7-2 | TGTGCCAGCAGCCTACATGACGGGAGCAATCAGCCCCAGCATTTT | CASSLHDGSNQPQHF
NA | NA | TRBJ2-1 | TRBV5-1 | TGCGCCAGCAGCTTGCCGGGGAGCTCCTACAATGAGCAGTTCTTC | CASSLPGSSYNEQFF
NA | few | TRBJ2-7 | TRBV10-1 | TGCGCCAGCAGTGAGGGGGAGACCTACGAGCAGTACTTC | CASSEGETYEQYF
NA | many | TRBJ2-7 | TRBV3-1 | TGTGCCAGCAGAGGCGACTCCTACGAGCAGTACTTC | CASRGDSYEQYF
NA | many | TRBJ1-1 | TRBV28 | TGTGCCAGCCAGGCGGGGGGCCGATCATCTGAAGCTTTCTTT | CASQAGGRSSEAFF
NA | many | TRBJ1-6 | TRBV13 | TGTGCCAGCAGCGCCCCCGGGAGCTCCTATAATTCACCCCTCCACTTT | CASSAPGSSYNSPLHF
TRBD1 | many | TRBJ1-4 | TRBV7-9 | TGTGCCAGCAGCTTCGGACAGGGAAGAAGGGAAAAACTGTTTTTT | CASSFGQGRREKLFF
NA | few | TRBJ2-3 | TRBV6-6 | TGTGCCAGCAGTTACCGGGACGCCACAGATACGCAGTATTTT | CASSYRDATDTQYF
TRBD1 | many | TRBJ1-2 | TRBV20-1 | TGCAGTGCGCTGAGACAGGGATGGTACTATGGCTACACCTTC | CSALRQGWYYGYTF
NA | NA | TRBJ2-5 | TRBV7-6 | TGTGCCACTCGATTAGGAGGGGCAGGTCCACAAGAGACCCAGTACTTC | CATRLGGAGPQETQYF
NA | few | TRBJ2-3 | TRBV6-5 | TGTGCCAGCAGGTCCCTCGGCAGAACGAGCCCCACAGATACGCAGTATTTT | CASRSLGRTSPTDTQYF
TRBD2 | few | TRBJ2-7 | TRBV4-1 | TGCGCCAGCAGCCAAGCGGCGGGGGGGCCTTACGAGCAGTACTTC | CASSQAAGGPYEQYF
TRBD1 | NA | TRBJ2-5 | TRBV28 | TGTGCCAGCAGTACCAGGGGGCTCCAAGAGACCCAGTACTTC | CASSTRGLQETQYF
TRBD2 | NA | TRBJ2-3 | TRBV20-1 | TGCAGTGCAAGACTAGCGGGGGTCGATACGCAGTATTTT | CSARLAGVDTQYF
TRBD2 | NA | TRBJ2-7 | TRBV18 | TGTGCCAGCTCACCAACAGCGGGGGGCTACGAGCAGTACTTC | CASSPTAGGYEQYF